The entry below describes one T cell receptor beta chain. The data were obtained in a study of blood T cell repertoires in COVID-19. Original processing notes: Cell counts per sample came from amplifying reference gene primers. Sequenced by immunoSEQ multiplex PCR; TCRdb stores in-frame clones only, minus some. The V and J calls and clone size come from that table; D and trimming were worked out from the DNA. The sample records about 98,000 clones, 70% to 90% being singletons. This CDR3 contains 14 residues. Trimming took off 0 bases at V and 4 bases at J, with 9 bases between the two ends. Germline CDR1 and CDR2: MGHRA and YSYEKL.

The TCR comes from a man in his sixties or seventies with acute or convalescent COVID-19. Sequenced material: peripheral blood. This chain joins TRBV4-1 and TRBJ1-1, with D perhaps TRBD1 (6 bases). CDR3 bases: TGCGCCAGCAGCCAAGACAGGGGACGCACTGAAGCTTTCTTT. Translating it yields CASSQDRGRTEAFF.